A single sample is the source of the 6 T cell receptor beta chains below, sequenced in a study of control samples from healthy donors and cancer patients. Only in-frame clones appear in the TCRdb table, and some are missing; sequencing was by immunoSEQ multiplex PCR. The sample has 65,000 to 90,000 clones, approximately 91% seen once. Material for sequencing was PBMCs. These receptors all come from a woman between 45 and 60 years old with colorectal cancer.

The gene calls are TRBV6-5 and TRBJ1-5, with D possibly matching TRBD1 (5 bases). Germline CDR1 is MNHEY and CDR2 is SVGAGI. V lost 6 bases and J 4 bases, leaving 16 bases between the germline ends. This CDR3 has 15 amino acids. DNA of the CDR3: TGTGCCAGCAGCCTTGGGGGACGTAAGAATCAGCCCCAGCATTTT. As protein: CASSLGGRKNQPQHF.

The V call is TRBV9, the J call TRBJ2-2; no firm D call. The length of the CDR3 is 13 residues. Trimming stripped 0 bases from V and 3 bases from J, with 3 bases between. Germline CDR1 reads SGDLS; CDR2 reads YYNGEE. For the CDR3, the DNA is TGTGCCAGCAGCGTAGTCTACACCGGGGAGCTGTTTTTT. It translates to CASSVVYTGELFF.

This chain uses TRBV14 with TRBJ2-2; D is possibly TRBD2 (5 bases). Deletions cut 4 bases from V and 6 bases from J, with 9 bases between. The CDR3 has 13 residues. Germline assignment: CDR1 SGHDN and CDR2 FVKESK. CDR3 amino acids: CASSRTLAGELFF. The CDR3, as DNA: TGTGCCAGCAGCCGGACTTTAGCCGGGGAGCTGTTTTTT.

The V gene is TRBV27, the J gene TRBJ1-6; D unresolved. Germline CDR1 is MNHEY and CDR2 is SMNVEV (reference sequence). V lost 4 bases, J lost 0 bases, and 10 bases lay in between. The CDR3 runs to 16 residues. The CDR3 loop reads CASSSDGRSYNSPLHF. The CDR3 bases are TGTGCCAGCAGTTCGGACGGTCGCTCCTATAATTCACCCCTCCACTTT.

The gene calls are TRBV19 and TRBJ1-1; D is possibly TRBD1 (6 bases). The V and J ends lost 8 bases and 5 bases respectively, with 18 bases between them. The CDR3 totals 14 residues. The germline gives CDR1 LNHDA, CDR2 SQIVND (reference sequence). The CDR3 DNA sequence: TGTGCCAGTCGCGAAGGAGGGGGAGGTACTGAAGCTTTCTTT. Translated: CASREGGGGTEAFF.

The chain joins TRBV6-5 to TRBJ2-5, with D unresolved. The CDR3 sequence is 11 residues long. The germline V gene has CDR1 MNHEY and CDR2 SVGAGI. V was pared by 6 bases and J by 1 base, with 3 bases between. The CDR3 spells CASRRQETQYF. The CDR3 nucleotides are TGTGCCAGCAGACGCCAAGAGACCCAGTACTTC.